This TCR beta chain was sequenced during a study of cytomegalovirus exposure and HLA in healthy donors (dated by TCRdb to 2017 to 2019). Concerning the study at large: In an earlier analysis of 550 to 750 of the donors, approximately 260 Gb of sequence data and 120 million or so unique TCR beta sequences from 150 million to 200 million T cells were reported. The study used immunosequencing to profile the T cell repertoires of 666 subjects and linked those repertoires to cytomegalovirus serostatus. The later analysis used no new phenotypic data to find candidate immune exposures, relying instead on TCR beta sequences and their occurrence across donors. To decide whether each TCR beta V gene segment behaved as functional or pseudogenic, an earlier analysis of some 570 of the donors relied on high-throughput TCR beta sequencing. The study was designed to test whether signatures of past pathogen exposure could be identified by cataloging public T cell receptors. High-throughput TCR immunosequencing, statistical association of individual TCRs with disease status, and machine learning were combined to predict cytomegalovirus infection status. Both class I and class II loci were covered by HLA typing, at four-digit resolution. Roughly 5 DR-DQ haplotypes were handled as single units for association and clustering, since linkage in the cohort was strong. The number of typed donors differed by locus: about 629-630 for A, B, C, DRB1 and DQB1; 500 to 550 for DQA1; fewer than 610 for DPA1; and 450 to 480 for DPB1. Along with the approximately 650-subject first cohort, a separate validation cohort of over 90 different subjects was used. Donor age, sex, ethnicity and CMV serostatus were collected together with the repertoire data. Genome-wide SNP genotypes for about three fifths of the roughly 700 donors were used in a later genetic analysis, which treated that subset as a discovery cohort. Across around 400 genotyped donors of the cohort, an average of approximately 220,000 unique TCR beta nucleotide sequences per donor were sequenced, and around 20% of those sequences were non-productive. Roughly 300 gigabases of sequencing data and 80 million or so unique TCR sequences were included in an early release covering 550 to 650 HLA-typed donors. All discovery cohort repertoires had been generated on a single sequencing platform. In a later analysis, previously published TCR beta repertoires from roughly 710 donors were re-analyzed and high-resolution HLA genotyping was added so that TCR occurrence patterns could be studied. Of the roughly 390 genotyped donors, about 80% fell in the genetic ancestry cluster associated with self-reported Caucasian donors. General conclusions and limits of the study: Several of the top co-occurrence clusters appeared to be linked to parvovirus B19, influenza, CMV and Epstein-Barr virus, according to a later analysis. An association between a missense DCLRE1C variant and V-gene and J-gene trimming of TCR beta chains was found in a later genetic analysis and replicated in an independent cohort. A further reported finding was that TCR beta sequences accurately predicted the HLA-A and HLA-B alleles for most subjects in the first cohort. This cohort had only TCR beta chains sequenced, and the lack of alpha or paired-chain data limited which features could be detected. Compared with equally common non-associated chains, HLA-associated TCR beta chains in a later analysis were more clonally expanded and had lower generation probabilities. Broadly in line with IMGT annotations, most TCR beta V segments showed up in productive rearrangements about 87% or about 30% of the time in an earlier analysis of 450 to 750 of the donors. In a later analysis, TCR association rates were found to vary across HLA loci, with the most associated TCRs seen for DRB1 alleles and the fewest for HLA-C alleles. According to a later genetic analysis, donors in an Asian-associated ancestry cluster had fewer N-insertions in productive TCRs than the roughly 700-donor mean. The only immune exposure information available for the cohort was CMV serostatus. A group of highly shared sequence variants was considered likely to be a technical artifact of the sequencing pipeline. When HLA alleles, especially DR and DQ, strongly co-occurred, attributing TCR associations to individual alleles was difficult. Some IMGT-functional V segments, including TRBV6-2 and TRBV6-3, could not be distinguished by the 87-base-pair reads and were therefore excluded. At a false discovery rate of 0.05, a later analysis linked about 17,000 TCR beta sequences to specific HLA alleles. Most CMV-associated TCR beta chains appeared to be HLA-restricted in a later analysis, and the HLA associations seemed to be driven largely by CMV exposure. Because counts were too low, about 15 rarely observed V segments, including chromosome 9 orphons, were left out of the earlier analysis of about 620 of the donors. Linkage disequilibrium might explain the correlated functional status among segregating V segments, but an unknown experimental factor could not be ruled out. Across donors, most TCR sequences were observed very rarely, whereas some public TCRs were present in many individuals. The study gave a list of 150 to 200 TCR beta chains associated with cytomegalovirus. The classifier was reported to diagnose cytomegalovirus status with high specificity and sensitivity in both the original and validation cohorts. In vitro tests confirmed that a few of the cytomegalovirus-associated TCR beta chains recognize cytomegalovirus antigens. HLA typing was unavailable for some donors at each locus, so association tests used only the typed subset. Presence/absence analyses assumed roughly uniform sequencing depth across donors, an assumption that may not hold. According to the authors, the approach could potentially be generalized to other disease states and immunological phenotypes.

The method behind the library was the immunoSEQ multiplex PCR assay. A mixture of 60 forward primers for TCR Vbeta segments and 13 reverse primers for TCR Jbeta segments was used in the multiplex PCR. The CDR3 region of rearranged TCR beta genes was amplified from genomic DNA by a multiplex PCR assay. On the Illumina HiSeq System, the amplified TCR beta libraries were sequenced as 87-base-pair reads. The source study handled its data this way. A later analysis tallied roughly 78 million unique TCR beta chains across the 666 repertoires, and some 10 million of those chains were shared by two or more donors. To remove PCR and sequencing errors, raw reads were error-corrected and collapsed into unique sequences using a nearest-neighbor algorithm that merged closely related sequences. V, D and J gene segments were assigned by aligning CDR3 sequences to IMGT reference sequences. For a sequence to be retained, a match of at least six nucleotides to both a V gene segment and a J gene segment was required. Rearrangements were called productive when the CDR3 lacked stop codons and stayed in frame with V and J; all others were non-productive. Following IMGT convention, CDR3 was defined as the stretch from the second conserved V-encoded cysteine to the conserved J-encoded phenylalanine. In an earlier analysis of approximately 500 of the donors, sequences lacking an unambiguous match to a single V gene segment were excluded. In an earlier analysis of approximately 550 of the donors, V segments were called functional above 56.7% productive rearrangements and were called segregating when the between-donor standard deviation exceeded 5%. To diagnose cytomegalovirus status from the catalog of TCR beta chain sequences, a statistical classification framework was built. In a later analysis, TCR nucleotide sequences were compared against IMGT/GENE-DB human TR gene sequences so that V and J genes could be assigned. The TCRdist pipeline was used in a later analysis to assign CDR3 sequences and most-parsimonious VDJ recombination scenarios. In a later analysis, each TCR beta chain was defined by its CDR3 amino acid sequence together with its V-gene family, and reads without a unique V-gene family were excluded. In a later analysis, around 650 highly shared, low-generation-probability nucleotide sequences were removed to address suspected cross-contamination and a sequencing artifact. A later analysis calculated a clonal expansion index for each public chain from normalized within-repertoire ranks of inferred template counts. A later analysis computed generation probabilities with a VDJ recombination model fitted to out-of-frame rearrangements, and checked the results against IGoR. In a later analysis, TCR-TCR, TCR-HLA and TCR-CMV co-occurrence was scored with hypergeometric tests, and a repertoire-size bias correction was applied to TCR pairs. To estimate false discovery rates, a later analysis permuted the HLA or CMV assignments 20 times. A later analysis grouped co-occurring TCRs with DBSCAN, adding TCRdist sequence similarity when clustering within HLA-allele-positive subsets. Repertoires with fewer than 30,000 or more than 120,000 public chains were left out of co-occurrence clustering, as were five repertoires with anomalous nucleotide sharing. Drawn from immuneACCESS, this table holds only the in-frame rearrangements with V and J called that TCRdb kept. Clones are partly lost; checked studies trace under half to an unresolved V gene and leave the rest unexplained. D and trimming come from the DNA, and the V and J calls and clone size come from that table. This sample lists 85,000 to 100,000 clones; around 79% were detected once. Jointly, the top ten make up around 5% of the sample.

CDR1 and CDR2 are read off the germline V gene as MGHRA and YSYEKL. Including cysteine and phenylalanine, the CDR3 has 17 amino acids. Only CDR3 DNA remains: 51 bases, in frame from the first base. V gives up 0 bases and J gives up 5 bases, and the segment between their germline ends measures 14 bases. In total, 666 healthy bone marrow donors made up the cohort. At the time of sampling, all cohort members were nominally healthy, though unrecorded immune exposures were likely present. The donor was CMV seronegative and was included in the group of approximately 350 seronegative cohort members. A peripheral blood sample was provided by each donor, and peripheral blood mononuclear cells were used for TCR beta sequencing. Genomic DNA extraction from the blood cell samples was performed with the Qiagen DNeasy Blood Extraction Kit. This clone was detected only once. Which antigen it targets is not known. No base quality values were provided; no much bigger clone lies one nucleotide off.

The receptor comes from a woman aged 35 to 49 in good health and CMV-seronegative. The material sequenced was PBMCs. In this chain, TRBV4-1 is recombined with TRBJ1-6; the D gene lacks a confident call. At the DNA level, the sequence is TGCGCCAGCAGCCAAGATGGGAGGGCTAGAGATAATTCACCCCTCCACTTT. Its amino acids are CASSQDGRARDNSPLHF.